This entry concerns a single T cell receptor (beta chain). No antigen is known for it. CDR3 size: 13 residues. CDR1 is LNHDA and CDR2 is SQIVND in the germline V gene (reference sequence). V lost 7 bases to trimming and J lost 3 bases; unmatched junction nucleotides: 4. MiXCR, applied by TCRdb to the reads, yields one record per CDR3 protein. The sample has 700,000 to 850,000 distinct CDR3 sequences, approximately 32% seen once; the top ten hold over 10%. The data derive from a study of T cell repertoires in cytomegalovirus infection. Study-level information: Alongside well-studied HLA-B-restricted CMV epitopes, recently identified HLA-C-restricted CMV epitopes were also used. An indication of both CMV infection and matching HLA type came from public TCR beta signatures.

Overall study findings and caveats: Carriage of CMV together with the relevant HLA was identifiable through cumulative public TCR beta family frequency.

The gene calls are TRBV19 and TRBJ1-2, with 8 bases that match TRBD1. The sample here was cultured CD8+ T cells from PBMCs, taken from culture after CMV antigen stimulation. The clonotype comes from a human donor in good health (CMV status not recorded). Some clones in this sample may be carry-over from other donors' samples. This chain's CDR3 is CASNPGGDYGYTF. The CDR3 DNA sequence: TGTGCCAGTAATCCAGGGGGCGACTATGGCTACACCTTC.